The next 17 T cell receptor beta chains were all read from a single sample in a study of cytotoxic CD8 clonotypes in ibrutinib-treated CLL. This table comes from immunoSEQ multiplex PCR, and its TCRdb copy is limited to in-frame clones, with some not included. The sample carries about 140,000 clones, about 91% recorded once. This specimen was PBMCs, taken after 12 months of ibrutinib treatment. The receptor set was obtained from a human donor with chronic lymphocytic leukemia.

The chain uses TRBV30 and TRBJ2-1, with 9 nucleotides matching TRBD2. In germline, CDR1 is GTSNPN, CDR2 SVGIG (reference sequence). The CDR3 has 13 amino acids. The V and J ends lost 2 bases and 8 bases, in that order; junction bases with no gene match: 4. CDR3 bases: TGTGCCTGGAGTAAGCGGGAGGAAGATGAGCAGTTCTTC. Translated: CAWSKREEDEQFF.

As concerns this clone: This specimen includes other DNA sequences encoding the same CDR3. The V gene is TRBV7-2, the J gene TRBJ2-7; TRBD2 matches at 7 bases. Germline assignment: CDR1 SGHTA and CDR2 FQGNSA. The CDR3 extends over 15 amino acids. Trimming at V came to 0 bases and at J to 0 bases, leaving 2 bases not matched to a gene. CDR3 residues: CASSLAGGSSYEQYF. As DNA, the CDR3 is TGTGCCAGCAGCTTAGCGGGCGGGAGCTCCTACGAGCAGTACTTC.

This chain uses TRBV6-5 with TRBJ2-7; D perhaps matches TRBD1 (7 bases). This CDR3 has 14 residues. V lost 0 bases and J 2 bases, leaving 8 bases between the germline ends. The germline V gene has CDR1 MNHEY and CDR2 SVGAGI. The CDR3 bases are TGTGCCAGCAGTTACTCCAGGGGGGCCTACGAGCAGTACTTC. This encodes CASSYSRGAYEQYF.

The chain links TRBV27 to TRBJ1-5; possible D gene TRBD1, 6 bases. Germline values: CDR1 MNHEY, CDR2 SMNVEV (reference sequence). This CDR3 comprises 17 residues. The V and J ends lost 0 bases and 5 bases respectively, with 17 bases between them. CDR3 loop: CASSLSSPGHGYQPQHF. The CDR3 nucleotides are TGTGCCAGCAGTTTATCATCACCGGGACACGGCTATCAGCCCCAGCATTTT.

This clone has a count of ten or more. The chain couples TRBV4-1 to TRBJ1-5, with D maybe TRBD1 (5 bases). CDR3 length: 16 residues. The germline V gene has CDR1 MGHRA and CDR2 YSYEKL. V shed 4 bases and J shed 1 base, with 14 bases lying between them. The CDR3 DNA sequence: TGCGCCAGCAGCCCGCAACCGGACAAAAGCAATCAGCCCCAGCATTTT. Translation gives CASSPQPDKSNQPQHF.

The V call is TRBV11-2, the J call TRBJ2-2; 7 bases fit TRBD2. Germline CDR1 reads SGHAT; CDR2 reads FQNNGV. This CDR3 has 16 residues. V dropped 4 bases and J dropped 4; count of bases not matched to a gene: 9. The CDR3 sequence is CASSSSGHWSTGELFF. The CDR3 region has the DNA TGTGCCAGCAGCTCTAGCGGACACTGGAGCACCGGGGAGCTGTTTTTT.

The CDR3 protein is CASSQTGAGGNTIYF. The CDR3 DNA reads TGTGCCAGCAGCCAGACAGGGGCAGGTGGAAACACCATATATTTT. The chain is built from TRBV25-1 and TRBJ1-3, with 8 bases lining up with TRBD1. CDR1 is MGHDK and CDR2 is SYGVNS in the germline V gene. J gave up 3 bases and V 6 bases, and 7 bases lay outside the gene matches. The CDR3 is 15 residues long. The full variable domain, completed using reference TRBV25-1 and TRBJ1-3, is EADIYQTPRYLVIGTGKKITLECSQTMGHDKMYWYQQDPGMELHLIHYSYGVNSTEKGDLSSESTVSRIRTEHFPLTLESARPSHTSQYLCASSQTGAGGNTIYFGEGSWLTVV.

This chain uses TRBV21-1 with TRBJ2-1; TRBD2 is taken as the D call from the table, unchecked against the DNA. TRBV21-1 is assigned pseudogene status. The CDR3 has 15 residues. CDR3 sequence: CASSILAGAHNEQFF. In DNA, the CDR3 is TGTGCCAGCAGTATACTAGCGGGAGCCCACAATGAGCAGTTCTTC.

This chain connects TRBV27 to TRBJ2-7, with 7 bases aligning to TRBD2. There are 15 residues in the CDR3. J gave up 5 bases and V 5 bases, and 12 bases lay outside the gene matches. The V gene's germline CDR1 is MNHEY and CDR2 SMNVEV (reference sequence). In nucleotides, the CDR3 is TGTGCCAGCAGTACCGACCCAGGGAGGGATGACGAGCAGTACTTC. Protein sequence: CASSTDPGRDDEQYF.

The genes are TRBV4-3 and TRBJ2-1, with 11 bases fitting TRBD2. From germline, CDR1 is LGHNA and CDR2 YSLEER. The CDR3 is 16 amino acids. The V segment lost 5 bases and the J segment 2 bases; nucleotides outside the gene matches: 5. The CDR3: CASSSNSGRAYNEQFF. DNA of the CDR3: TGCGCCAGCAGCTCTAATAGCGGGAGGGCCTACAATGAGCAGTTCTTC.

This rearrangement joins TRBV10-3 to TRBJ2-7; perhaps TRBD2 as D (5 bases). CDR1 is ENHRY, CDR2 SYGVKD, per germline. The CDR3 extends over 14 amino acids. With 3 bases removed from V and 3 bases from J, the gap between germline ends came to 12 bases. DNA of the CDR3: TGTGCCATCAGTGAACAGACCGGGGTCTACGAGCAGTACTTC. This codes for CAISEQTGVYEQYF.

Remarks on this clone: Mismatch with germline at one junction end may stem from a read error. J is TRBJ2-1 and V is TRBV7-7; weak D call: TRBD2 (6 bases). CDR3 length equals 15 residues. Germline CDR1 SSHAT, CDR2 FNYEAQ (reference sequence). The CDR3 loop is CASSRSGNIWDEQFF. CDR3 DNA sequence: TGTGCTAGCAGCCGTAGCGGTAACATCTGGGATGAGCAGTTCTTC.

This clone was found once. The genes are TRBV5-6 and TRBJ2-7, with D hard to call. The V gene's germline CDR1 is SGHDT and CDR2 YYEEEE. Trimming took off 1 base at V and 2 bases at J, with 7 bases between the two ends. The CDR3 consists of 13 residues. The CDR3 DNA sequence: TGTGCCAGCAGCTTGAACAGACCCTACGAGCAGTACTTC. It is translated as CASSLNRPYEQYF.

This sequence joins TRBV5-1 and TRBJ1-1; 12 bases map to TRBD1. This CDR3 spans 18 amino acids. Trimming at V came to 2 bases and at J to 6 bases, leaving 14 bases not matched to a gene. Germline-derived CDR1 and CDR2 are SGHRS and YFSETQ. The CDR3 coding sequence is TGCGCCAGCAGCTTTTCACCGGGACAGGGGGCGCTGGGTTCTGAAGCTTTCTTT. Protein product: CASSFSPGQGALGSEAFF.

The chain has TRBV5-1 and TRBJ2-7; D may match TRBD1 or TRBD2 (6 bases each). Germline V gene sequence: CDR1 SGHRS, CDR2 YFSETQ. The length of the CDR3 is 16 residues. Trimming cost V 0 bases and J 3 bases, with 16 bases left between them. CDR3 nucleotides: TGCGCCAGCAGCTTGGGGGCAGGAGGGACATACTACGAGCAGTACTTC. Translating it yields CASSLGAGGTYYEQYF.

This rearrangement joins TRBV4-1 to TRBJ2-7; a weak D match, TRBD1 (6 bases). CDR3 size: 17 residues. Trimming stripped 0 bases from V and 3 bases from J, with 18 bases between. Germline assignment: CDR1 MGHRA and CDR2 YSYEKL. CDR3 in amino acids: CASSQERSGALRYEQYF. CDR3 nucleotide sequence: TGCGCCAGCAGCCAAGAGAGGTCAGGGGCGCTCCGCTACGAGCAGTACTTC.

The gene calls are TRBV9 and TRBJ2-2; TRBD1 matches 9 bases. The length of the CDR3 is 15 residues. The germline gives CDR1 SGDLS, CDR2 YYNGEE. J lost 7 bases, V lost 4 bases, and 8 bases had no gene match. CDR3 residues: CASSPRDRAIGELFF. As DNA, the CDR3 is TGTGCCAGCAGCCCACGGGACAGGGCTATCGGGGAGCTGTTTTTT.